This TCR beta chain was documented in a study of blood T cell repertoires in COVID-19. Libraries were prepared by immunoSEQ multiplex PCR; TCRdb keeps only in-frame clonotypes and omits some of them. In the table there are 68,000 or so clones, 75% to 90% of which are singletons. The sequence derives from a man in his thirties or forties with acute or convalescent COVID-19. The specimen was peripheral blood.

CDR3 in DNA: TGTGCCAGTAGTATAGATCGCAGGTACGAGCAGTACTTC. This codes for CASSIDRRYEQYF. V usage is TRBV19 and J usage is TRBJ2-7, with D hard to call. The germline gives CDR1 LNHDA, CDR2 SQIVND (reference sequence). There are 13 residues in the CDR3. Trimming cost V 0 bases and J 4 bases, with 7 bases left between them.